Listed below are T cell receptor beta chains from one sample, sequenced in a study of blood T cells in healthy people across ages. TCRdb fed the 5' RACE reads into MiXCR, producing one record per CDR3 protein. The profile shows approximately 700,000 distinct CDR3 sequences, about a third of them singletons. The sequencing input was blood. These receptor sequences come from a woman at least 80 years old in good health. CDR3s include the opening cysteine and the closing phenylalanine or tryptophan. The D gene is left open where the match is weak. Size is stated for part of the rows, as once, few or many counts, or as a class when the clone is expanded.

abundance: many; v_gene: TRBV7-8; d_gene: TRBD2; j_gene: TRBJ2-1; CDR3aa: CASSHQLAGPQNEQFF; CDR3nt: TGTGCCAGCAGCCACCAACTAGCGGGGCCTCAGAATGAGCAGTTCTTC
abundance: -; v_gene: TRBV5-1; d_gene: TRBD1; j_gene: TRBJ1-1; CDR3aa: CASSSGTGVSTEAFF; CDR3nt: TGCGCCAGCAGTTCCGGGACAGGGGTCTCAACTGAAGCTTTCTTT
abundance: few; v_gene: TRBV2; d_gene: -; j_gene: TRBJ1-5; CDR3aa: CASSEEWAGNQPQHF; CDR3nt: TGTGCCAGCAGTGAGGAGTGGGCGGGCAATCAGCCCCAGCATTTT
abundance: -; v_gene: TRBV7-2; d_gene: TRBD1; j_gene: TRBJ2-3; CDR3aa: CASSTSGTGAVEQYF; CDR3nt: TGTGCCAGCAGCACGTCCGGGACAGGGGCTGTCGAGCAGTATTTT
abundance: -; v_gene: TRBV2; d_gene: -; j_gene: TRBJ2-4; CDR3aa: CASSDVIPGGQNIQYF; CDR3nt: TGTGCCAGCAGTGATGTAATACCTGGGGGCCAAAACATTCAGTACTTC
abundance: many; v_gene: TRBV5-4; d_gene: TRBD2; j_gene: TRBJ2-5; CDR3aa: CASSWGSGGEETQYF; CDR3nt: TGTGCCAGCAGCTGGGGATCGGGGGGGGAGGAGACCCAGTACTTC
abundance: few; v_gene: TRBV2; d_gene: -; j_gene: TRBJ1-1; CDR3aa: CASRARLSRGTEAFF; CDR3nt: TGTGCCAGCAGGGCTCGACTGTCGCGAGGCACTGAAGCTTTCTTT
abundance: many; v_gene: TRBV9; d_gene: TRBD2; j_gene: TRBJ2-1; CDR3aa: CASSVGLALDNEQFF; CDR3nt: TGTGCCAGCAGCGTGGGACTAGCGCTAGACAATGAGCAGTTCTTC
abundance: few; v_gene: TRBV7-9; d_gene: -; j_gene: TRBJ1-1; CDR3aa: CASSLVFGQNTEAFF; CDR3nt: TGTGCCAGCAGCTTAGTCTTCGGGCAGAACACTGAAGCTTTCTTT
abundance: -; v_gene: TRBV30; d_gene: TRBD1; j_gene: TRBJ2-7; CDR3aa: CARGQGISYEQYF; CDR3nt: TGTGCCAGGGGACAGGGGATTTCCTACGAGCAGTACTTC
abundance: -; v_gene: TRBV28; d_gene: -; j_gene: TRBJ1-1; CDR3aa: CASSLFSEAFF; CDR3nt: TGTGCCAGCAGTTTATTCTCTGAAGCTTTCTTT
abundance: -; v_gene: TRBV6-1; d_gene: -; j_gene: TRBJ1-1; CDR3aa: CASSPPYRGRTLGEAFF; CDR3nt: TGTGCCAGCAGTCCGCCCTACCGGGGGCGTACGTTGGGTGAAGCTTTCTTT
abundance: -; v_gene: TRBV6-1; d_gene: -; j_gene: TRBJ1-1; CDR3aa: CASSEEEGEGAFF; CDR3nt: TGCGCCAGCAGTGAAGAGGAGGGGGAGGGGGCTTTCTTT
abundance: -; v_gene: TRBV5-1; d_gene: -; j_gene: TRBJ2-7; CDR3aa: CASSLLDNYEQYF; CDR3nt: TGCGCCAGCAGCTTACTGGACAACTACGAGCAGTACTTC
abundance: many; v_gene: TRBV5-1; d_gene: TRBD1; j_gene: TRBJ2-7; CDR3aa: CASSLDRGVSYEQYF; CDR3nt: TGCGCCAGCAGCTTGGACAGGGGGGTCTCCTACGAGCAGTACTTC
abundance: -; v_gene: TRBV4-2; d_gene: TRBD2; j_gene: TRBJ2-7; CDR3aa: CASGERDSYEQYF; CDR3nt: TGTGCCAGCGGCGAGCGGGACTCCTACGAGCAGTACTTC
abundance: many; v_gene: TRBV25-1; d_gene: -; j_gene: TRBJ1-5; CDR3aa: CASTPNRVIGNQPQHF; CDR3nt: TGTGCCAGCACCCCCAACAGGGTAATAGGCAATCAGCCCCAGCATTTT
abundance: many; v_gene: TRBV12-3/TRBV12-4; d_gene: TRBD1; j_gene: TRBJ1-2; CDR3aa: CASSLAYGQGPKHAGGYTF; CDR3nt: TGTGCCAGCAGTTTAGCGTATGGACAGGGGCCTAAACACGCGGGTGGCTACACCTTC
abundance: -; v_gene: TRBV7-2; d_gene: -; j_gene: TRBJ1-1; CDR3aa: CASSLLRGTEAFF; CDR3nt: TGTGCCAGCAGCTTATTACGGGGCACTGAAGCTTTCTTT
abundance: many; v_gene: TRBV10-3; d_gene: TRBD1; j_gene: TRBJ1-2; CDR3aa: CAISESGARQGNYGYTF; CDR3nt: TGTGCCATCAGTGAGTCTGGGGCCCGACAGGGAAACTATGGCTACACCTTC
abundance: few; v_gene: TRBV7-2; d_gene: -; j_gene: TRBJ1-1; CDR3aa: CASSPGQWGLNTEAFF; CDR3nt: TGTGCCAGCAGCCCCGGGCAGTGGGGACTGAACACTGAAGCTTTCTTT
abundance: many; v_gene: TRBV5-1; d_gene: -; j_gene: TRBJ1-1; CDR3aa: CASSLQDVNTEAFF; CDR3nt: TGCGCCAGCAGCTTGCAGGACGTGAACACTGAAGCTTTCTTT
abundance: many; v_gene: TRBV6-5; d_gene: -; j_gene: TRBJ2-1; CDR3aa: CASSYSRSPGAPFNEQFF; CDR3nt: TGTGCCAGCAGTTACTCGAGATCCCCGGGGGCTCCCTTCAATGAGCAGTTCTTC
abundance: many; v_gene: TRBV5-6; d_gene: -; j_gene: TRBJ1-2; CDR3aa: CASSLSGSGGYTF; CDR3nt: TGTGCCAGCAGCTTGTCGGGGTCGGGCGGCTACACCTTC
abundance: -; v_gene: TRBV5-1; d_gene: -; j_gene: TRBJ1-5; CDR3aa: CASSLEVRGPQHF; CDR3nt: TGCGCCAGCAGCTTGGAGGTGCGCGGGCCCCAGCATTTT
abundance: few; v_gene: TRBV13; d_gene: -; j_gene: TRBJ1-1; CDR3aa: CASSSGPFSTEAFF; CDR3nt: TGTGCCAGCAGCTCGGGGCCGTTTTCCACTGAAGCTTTCTTT
abundance: many; v_gene: TRBV27; d_gene: TRBD2; j_gene: TRBJ2-3; CDR3aa: CASTRRRGGTGASTDTQYF; CDR3nt: TGTGCCAGCACCCGTCGGCGGGGGGGCACGGGAGCGAGCACAGATACGCAGTATTTT
abundance: many; v_gene: TRBV5-5; d_gene: TRBD1; j_gene: TRBJ2-2; CDR3aa: CASSLMAGQGYTGELFF; CDR3nt: TGTGCCAGCAGCTTGATGGCGGGACAGGGGTACACCGGGGAGCTGTTTTTT
abundance: -; v_gene: TRBV6-5; d_gene: -; j_gene: TRBJ2-2; CDR3aa: CASSSYPVENTGELFF; CDR3nt: TGTGCCAGCAGTTCCTATCCCGTCGAGAACACCGGGGAGCTGTTTTTT
abundance: many; v_gene: TRBV28; d_gene: -; j_gene: TRBJ2-3; CDR3aa: CASSPFAFSPGSTDTQYF; CDR3nt: TGTGCCAGCAGTCCCTTTGCGTTTTCTCCCGGGTCGACAGATACGCAGTATTTT
abundance: -; v_gene: TRBV4-2; d_gene: -; j_gene: TRBJ2-1; CDR3aa: CASSPRGAGLDEQFF; CDR3nt: TGTGCCAGCAGCCCGCGGGGTGCCGGGTTGGATGAGCAGTTCTTC
abundance: few; v_gene: TRBV11-2; d_gene: TRBD1; j_gene: TRBJ1-6; CDR3aa: CASSTGTGKSSPLHF; CDR3nt: TGTGCCAGCAGCACCGGGACAGGGAAGAGTTCACCCCTCCACTTT
abundance: many; v_gene: TRBV28; d_gene: TRBD1; j_gene: TRBJ2-1; CDR3aa: CASSLSGQGTYNEQFF; CDR3nt: TGTGCCAGCAGTTTATCCGGACAGGGGACCTACAATGAGCAGTTCTTC
abundance: few; v_gene: TRBV12-1; d_gene: -; j_gene: TRBJ2-6; CDR3aa: CASSFPTGAGANVRTF; CDR3nt: TGTGCCAGCAGCTTCCCCACAGGCGCTGGGGCCAACGTCCGGACTTTC
abundance: -; v_gene: TRBV6-6; d_gene: -; j_gene: TRBJ2-7; CDR3aa: CASSYGQVLSYEQYF; CDR3nt: TGTGCCAGCAGTTACGGCCAGGTCCTCTCCTACGAGCAGTACTTC
abundance: many; v_gene: TRBV6-2/TRBV6-3; d_gene: -; j_gene: TRBJ2-5; CDR3aa: CASRPSGGSETQYF; CDR3nt: TGTGCCAGCAGGCCCTCTGGCGGCTCAGAGACCCAGTACTTC
abundance: -; v_gene: TRBV5-4; d_gene: -; j_gene: TRBJ2-7; CDR3aa: CASSAGADTIQYEQYF; CDR3nt: TGTGCCAGCAGCGCCGGGGCCGACACAATTCAGTACGAGCAGTACTTC
abundance: -; v_gene: TRBV6-5; d_gene: TRBD2; j_gene: TRBJ2-2; CDR3aa: CASRTGGFTGELFF; CDR3nt: TGTGCCAGCAGAACGGGGGGGTTCACCGGGGAGCTGTTTTTT
abundance: many; v_gene: TRBV5-1; d_gene: -; j_gene: TRBJ2-5; CDR3aa: CASSPTRETQYF; CDR3nt: TGCGCCAGCAGCCCGACTAGGGAGACCCAGTACTTC
abundance: -; v_gene: TRBV5-1; d_gene: -; j_gene: TRBJ1-1; CDR3aa: CAGSLEGRTEAFF; CDR3nt: TGCGCCGGCAGCTTGGAGGGGAGAACTGAAGCTTTCTTT
abundance: many; v_gene: TRBV29-1; d_gene: -; j_gene: TRBJ2-3; CDR3aa: CSVVGQGGVTDTQYF; CDR3nt: TGCAGCGTTGTAGGCCAGGGGGGAGTCACAGATACGCAGTATTTT
abundance: -; v_gene: TRBV5-1; d_gene: TRBD1; j_gene: TRBJ1-1; CDR3aa: CASSFLTGGGTEAFF; CDR3nt: TGCGCCAGCAGCTTCTTGACAGGGGGAGGAACTGAAGCTTTCTTT
abundance: many; v_gene: TRBV2; d_gene: -; j_gene: TRBJ2-7; CDR3aa: CASGATGYEQYF; CDR3nt: TGTGCCAGCGGGGCGACTGGCTACGAGCAGTACTTC
abundance: few; v_gene: TRBV12-3/TRBV12-4; d_gene: -; j_gene: TRBJ1-1; CDR3aa: CASSWAGGNTEAFF; CDR3nt: TGTGCCAGCAGTTGGGCAGGCGGAAACACTGAAGCTTTCTTT